This T cell receptor beta chain emerged from a study of shared clonotypes between healthy human individuals. General study results and limits: All-four-donor shared clonotypes had higher generation probabilities than non-shared clonotypes did.

As regards this clone: Its antigen is currently unknown. In the same sample, other DNA sequences code for this CDR3.

A CD45RA+ naive subset and a CD45RA-negative memory subset were split from CD4+ cells. This CDR3 spans 14 amino acids. Germline V gene lookup returns CDR1 MNHEY and CDR2 SVGAGI. The V gene lost 6 bases and the J gene lost 2 bases, with 12 bases spanning the gap. Splitting of each subset's genomic DNA was done evenly across several immunoSEQ plates. Sorted-subset replicate PCRs used roughly 210 ng of genomic DNA. This amount corresponded to tens of thousands of T cell genomes. The protocol was immunoSEQ multiplex PCR, while the TCRdb copy is restricted to in-frame clones and leaves out a portion. The sample carries about 2 million clones, roughly 96% recorded once.

Sequenced: naive CD4+ T cells sorted from blood. Documented subset: CD45RA+ positively selected. This TCR derives from a young man in good health. The chain uses TRBV6-5 and TRBJ2-3; D is possibly TRBD2 (6 bases). The CDR3 loop is CASSRDLNTDTQYF. The CDR3 bases are TGTGCCAGCAGCAGGGACTTGAACACAGATACGCAGTATTTT.